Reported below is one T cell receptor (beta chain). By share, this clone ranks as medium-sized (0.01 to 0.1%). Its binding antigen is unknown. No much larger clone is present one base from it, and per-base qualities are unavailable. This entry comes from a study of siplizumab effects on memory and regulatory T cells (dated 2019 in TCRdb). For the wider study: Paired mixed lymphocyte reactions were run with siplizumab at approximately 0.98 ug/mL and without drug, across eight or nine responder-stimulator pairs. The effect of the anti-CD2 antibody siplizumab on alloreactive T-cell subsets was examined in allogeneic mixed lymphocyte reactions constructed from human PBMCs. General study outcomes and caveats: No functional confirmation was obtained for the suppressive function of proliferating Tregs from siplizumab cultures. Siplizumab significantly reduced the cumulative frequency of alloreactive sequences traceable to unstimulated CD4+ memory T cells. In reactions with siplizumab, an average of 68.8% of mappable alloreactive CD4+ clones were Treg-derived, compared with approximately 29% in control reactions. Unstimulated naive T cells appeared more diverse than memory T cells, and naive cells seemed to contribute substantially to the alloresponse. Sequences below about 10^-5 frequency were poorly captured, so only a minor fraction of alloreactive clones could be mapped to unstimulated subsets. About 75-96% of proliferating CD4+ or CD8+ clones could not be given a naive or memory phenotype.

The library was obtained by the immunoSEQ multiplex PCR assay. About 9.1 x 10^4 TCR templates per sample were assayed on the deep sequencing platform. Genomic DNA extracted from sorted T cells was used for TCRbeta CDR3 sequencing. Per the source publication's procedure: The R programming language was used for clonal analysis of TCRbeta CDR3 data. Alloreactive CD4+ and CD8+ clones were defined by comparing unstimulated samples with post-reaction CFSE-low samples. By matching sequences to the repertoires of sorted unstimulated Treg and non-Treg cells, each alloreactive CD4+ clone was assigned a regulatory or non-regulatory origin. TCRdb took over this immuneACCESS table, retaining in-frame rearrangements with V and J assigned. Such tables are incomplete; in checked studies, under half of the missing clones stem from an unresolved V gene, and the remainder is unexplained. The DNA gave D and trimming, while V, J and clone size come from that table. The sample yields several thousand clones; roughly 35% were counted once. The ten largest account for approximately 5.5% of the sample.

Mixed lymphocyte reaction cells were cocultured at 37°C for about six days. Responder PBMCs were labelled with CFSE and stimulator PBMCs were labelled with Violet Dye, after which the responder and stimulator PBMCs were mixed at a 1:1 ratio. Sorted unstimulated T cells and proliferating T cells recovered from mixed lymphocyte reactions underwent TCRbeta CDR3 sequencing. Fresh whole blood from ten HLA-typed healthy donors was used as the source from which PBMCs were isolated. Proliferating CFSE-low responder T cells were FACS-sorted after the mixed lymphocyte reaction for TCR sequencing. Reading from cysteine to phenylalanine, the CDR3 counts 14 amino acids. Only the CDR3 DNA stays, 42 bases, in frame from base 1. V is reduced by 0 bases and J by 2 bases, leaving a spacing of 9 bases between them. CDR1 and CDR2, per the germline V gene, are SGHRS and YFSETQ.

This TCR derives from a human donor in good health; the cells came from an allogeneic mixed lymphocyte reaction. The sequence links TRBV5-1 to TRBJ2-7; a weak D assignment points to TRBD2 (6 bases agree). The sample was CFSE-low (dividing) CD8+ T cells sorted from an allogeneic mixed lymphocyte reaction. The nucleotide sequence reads TGCGCCAGCAGCTTGGGGAGCGGGCCCTACGAGCAGTACTTC. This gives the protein CASSLGSGPYEQYF.